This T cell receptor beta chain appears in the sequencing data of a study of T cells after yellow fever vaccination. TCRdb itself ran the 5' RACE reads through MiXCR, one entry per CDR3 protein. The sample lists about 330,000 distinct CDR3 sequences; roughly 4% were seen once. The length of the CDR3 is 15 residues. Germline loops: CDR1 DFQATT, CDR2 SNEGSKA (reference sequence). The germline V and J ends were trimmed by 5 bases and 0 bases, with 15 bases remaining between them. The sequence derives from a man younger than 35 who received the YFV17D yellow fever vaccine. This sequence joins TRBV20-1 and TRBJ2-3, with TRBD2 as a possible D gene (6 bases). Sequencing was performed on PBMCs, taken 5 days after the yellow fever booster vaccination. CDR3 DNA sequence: TGCAGTGCTCTCCAAACCGGGACTAGCACAGATACGCAGTATTTT. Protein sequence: CSALQTGTSTDTQYF.